Listed below are T cell receptor beta chains from one sample, sequenced in a study of T-cell reconstitution after alpha-beta-depleted transplantation in children. TCRdb re-derived calls from the PCR reads in MiXCR, one entry per CDR3 protein. The table has about 470,000 distinct CDR3 sequences, approximately 41% seen once. The material was PBMCs, obtained before TCRalphabeta/CD19-depleted stem cell transplant. The receptors were gathered from a girl aged 2-10 years with aplastic anemia, due to receive a stem cell transplant. Both conserved end residues are part of each CDR3. A D gene is named only where the DNA matches it firmly. Only part of the rows carry a size: once, few, many, or a class if the clone is expanded.

cdr3_nt	cdr3_aa	v_call	j_call	d_call	clone_size
TGCAGCGTTGGAAGGGACAGGGCCGACGAGCAGTACTTC	CSVGRDRADEQYF	TRBV29-1	TRBJ2-7	TRBD1	-
TGTGCCAGCAGCTTTAATCCGGGGACAGGGACTACCCAGCAGTACTTC	CASSFNPGTGTTQQYF	TRBV7-9	TRBJ2-7	TRBD1	-
TGCAGTGCTAGAGAGGTCTCAGGAGCGGGAGCCGTAAATGAGCAGTTCTTC	CSAREVSGAGAVNEQFF	TRBV20-1	TRBJ2-1	TRBD2	few
TGTGCCAGCAAATTGCGGGGTTCACCCCTCCACTTT	CASKLRGSPLHF	TRBV12-3/TRBV12-4	TRBJ1-6	-	few
TGTGCCAGCAGCTTAGGTTCGGGACATCTGAGGGGTGAGCAGTTCTTC	CASSLGSGHLRGEQFF	TRBV7-2	TRBJ2-1	-	-
TGTGCCTGGAGTGCAGGGCCTGGCAATGAGCAGTTCTTC	CAWSAGPGNEQFF	TRBV30	TRBJ2-1	-	few
TGCAGTGCTAGGAAACTAGCGGGAGGGCCACAGTACTTC	CSARKLAGGPQYF	TRBV20-1	TRBJ2-7	TRBD2	-
TGTGCCACCAGCAGAGATCAGGTGGACACCATATATTTT	CATSRDQVDTIYF	TRBV15	TRBJ1-3	-	-
TGTGCCAGCATCTTCCAGGGGACCGGGGAGCTGTTTTTT	CASIFQGTGELFF	TRBV12-3/TRBV12-4	TRBJ2-2	-	once
TGTGCCAGCAGCGCCCAGGTGTACAATGAGCAGTTCTTC	CASSAQVYNEQFF	TRBV14	TRBJ2-1	-	many
TGCGCCAGCAGCCCTTCGGCTAACTATGGCTACACCTTC	CASSPSANYGYTF	TRBV4-3	TRBJ1-2	-	few